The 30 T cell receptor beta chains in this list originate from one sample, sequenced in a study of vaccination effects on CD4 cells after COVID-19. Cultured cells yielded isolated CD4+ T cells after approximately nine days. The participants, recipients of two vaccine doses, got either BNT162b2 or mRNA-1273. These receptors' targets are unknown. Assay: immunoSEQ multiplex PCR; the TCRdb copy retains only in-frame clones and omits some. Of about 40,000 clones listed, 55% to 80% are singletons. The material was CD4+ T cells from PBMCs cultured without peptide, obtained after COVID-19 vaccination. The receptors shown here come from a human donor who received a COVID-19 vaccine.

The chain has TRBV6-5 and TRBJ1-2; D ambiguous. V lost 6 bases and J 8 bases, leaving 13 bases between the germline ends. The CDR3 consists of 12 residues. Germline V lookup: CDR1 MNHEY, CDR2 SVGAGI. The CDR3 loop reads CASSGDSDGYTF. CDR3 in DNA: TGTGCCAGCAGCGGGGATTCGGACGGCTACACCTTC.

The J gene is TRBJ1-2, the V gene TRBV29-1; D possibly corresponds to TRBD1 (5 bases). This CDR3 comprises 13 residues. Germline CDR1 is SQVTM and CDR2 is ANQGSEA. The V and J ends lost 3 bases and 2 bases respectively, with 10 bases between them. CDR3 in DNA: TGCAGCGTTGATGGGTGGGGGAACTATGGCTACACCTTC. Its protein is CSVDGWGNYGYTF.

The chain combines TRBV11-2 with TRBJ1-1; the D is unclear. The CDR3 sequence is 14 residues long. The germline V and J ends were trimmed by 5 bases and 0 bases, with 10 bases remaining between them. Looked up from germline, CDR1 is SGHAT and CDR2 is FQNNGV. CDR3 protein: CASSRDGMNTEAFF. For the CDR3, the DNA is TGTGCCAGCAGCCGTGACGGAATGAACACTGAAGCTTTCTTT. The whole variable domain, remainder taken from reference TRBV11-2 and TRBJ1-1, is EAGVAQSPRYKIIEKRQSVAFWCNPISGHATLYWYQQILGQGPKLLIQFQNNGVVDDSQLPKDRFSAERLKGVDSTLKIQPAKLEDSAVYLCASSRDGMNTEAFFGQGTRLTVV.

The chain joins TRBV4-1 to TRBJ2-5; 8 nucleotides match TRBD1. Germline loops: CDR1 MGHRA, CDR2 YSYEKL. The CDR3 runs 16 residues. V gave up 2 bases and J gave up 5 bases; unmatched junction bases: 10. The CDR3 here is CASSQPWARDRETQYF. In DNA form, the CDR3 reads TGCGCCAGCAGCCAACCATGGGCCCGGGACAGGGAGACCCAGTACTTC.

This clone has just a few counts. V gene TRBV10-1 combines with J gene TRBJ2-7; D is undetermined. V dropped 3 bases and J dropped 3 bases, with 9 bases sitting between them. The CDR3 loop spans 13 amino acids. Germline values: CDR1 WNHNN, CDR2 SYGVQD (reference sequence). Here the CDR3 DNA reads TGCGCCAGCAGTGAAAGTGGCCGCTACGAGCAGTACTTC. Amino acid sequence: CASSESGRYEQYF.

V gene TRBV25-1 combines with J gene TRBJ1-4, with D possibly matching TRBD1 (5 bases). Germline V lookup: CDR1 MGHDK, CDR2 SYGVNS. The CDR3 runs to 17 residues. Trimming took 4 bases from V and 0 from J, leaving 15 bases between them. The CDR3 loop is CASSAAGVGATNEKLFF. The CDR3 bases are TGTGCCAGCAGTGCCGCCGGGGTGGGGGCAACTAATGAAAAACTGTTTTTT.

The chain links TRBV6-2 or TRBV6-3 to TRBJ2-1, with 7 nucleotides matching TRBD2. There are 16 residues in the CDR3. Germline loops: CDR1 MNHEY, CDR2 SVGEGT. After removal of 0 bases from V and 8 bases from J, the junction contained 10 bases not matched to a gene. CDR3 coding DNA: TGTGCCAGCAGTTACTCGACTCGGGAGGCACGGTATGAGCAGTTCTTC. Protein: CASSYSTREARYEQFF.

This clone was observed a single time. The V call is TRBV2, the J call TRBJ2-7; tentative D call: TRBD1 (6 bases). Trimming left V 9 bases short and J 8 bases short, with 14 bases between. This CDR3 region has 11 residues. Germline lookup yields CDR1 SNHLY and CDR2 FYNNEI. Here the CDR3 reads CARINREQQYF. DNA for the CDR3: TGTGCCAGGATAAACAGGGAACAGCAGTACTTC.

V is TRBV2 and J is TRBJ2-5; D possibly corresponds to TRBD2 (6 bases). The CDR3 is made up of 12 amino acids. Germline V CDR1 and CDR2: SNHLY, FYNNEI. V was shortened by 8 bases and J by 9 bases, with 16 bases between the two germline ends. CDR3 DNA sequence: TGTGCCAGCGGAGGGACTTCCGCGGCCCAGTACTTC. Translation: CASGGTSAAQYF.

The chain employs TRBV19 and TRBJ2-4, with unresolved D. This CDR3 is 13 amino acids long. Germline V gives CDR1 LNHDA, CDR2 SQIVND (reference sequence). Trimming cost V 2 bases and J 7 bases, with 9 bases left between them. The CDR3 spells CASSISSRNIQYF. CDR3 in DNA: TGTGCCAGTAGTATATCTAGTAGGAACATTCAGTACTTC.

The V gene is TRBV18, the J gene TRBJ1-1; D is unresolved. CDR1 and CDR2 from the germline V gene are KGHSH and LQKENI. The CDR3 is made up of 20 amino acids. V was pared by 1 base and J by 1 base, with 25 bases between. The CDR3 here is CASSPLARSGGRSGNTEAFF. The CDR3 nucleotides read TGTGCCAGCTCACCACTCGCCCGGAGCGGTGGGCGAAGTGGGAACACTGAAGCTTTCTTT.

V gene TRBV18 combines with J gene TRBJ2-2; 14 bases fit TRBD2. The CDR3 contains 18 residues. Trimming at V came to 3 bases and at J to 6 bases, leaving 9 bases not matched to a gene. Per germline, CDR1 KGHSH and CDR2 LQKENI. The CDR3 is CASSPTGLAGVRAGELFF. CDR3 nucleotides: TGTGCCAGCTCACCTACGGGACTAGCGGGAGTCCGGGCCGGGGAGCTGTTTTTT.

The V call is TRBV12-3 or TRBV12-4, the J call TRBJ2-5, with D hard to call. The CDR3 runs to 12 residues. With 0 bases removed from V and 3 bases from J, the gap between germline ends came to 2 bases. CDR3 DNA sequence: TGTGCCAGCAGTTTAGCCAAAGAGACCCAGTACTTC. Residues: CASSLAKETQYF.

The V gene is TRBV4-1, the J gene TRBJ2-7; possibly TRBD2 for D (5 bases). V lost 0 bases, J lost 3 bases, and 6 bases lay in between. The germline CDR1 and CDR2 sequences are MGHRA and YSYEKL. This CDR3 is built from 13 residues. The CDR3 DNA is TGCGCCAGCAGCCAAGATCGGGGCTACGAGCAGTACTTC. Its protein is CASSQDRGYEQYF.

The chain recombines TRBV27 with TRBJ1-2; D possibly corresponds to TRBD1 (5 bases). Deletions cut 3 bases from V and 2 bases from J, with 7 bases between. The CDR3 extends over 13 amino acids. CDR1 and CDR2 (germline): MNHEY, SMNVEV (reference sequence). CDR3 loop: CASSFRGNYGYTF. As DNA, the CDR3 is TGTGCCAGCAGTTTTAGGGGAAACTATGGCTACACCTTC.

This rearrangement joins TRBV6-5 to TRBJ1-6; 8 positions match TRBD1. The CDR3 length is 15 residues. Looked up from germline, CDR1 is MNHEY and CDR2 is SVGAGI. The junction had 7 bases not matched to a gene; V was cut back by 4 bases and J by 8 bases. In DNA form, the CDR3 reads TGTGCCAGCAGTTCCAGACAGGGGAGGGATTCACCCCTCCACTTT. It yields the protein CASSSRQGRDSPLHF.

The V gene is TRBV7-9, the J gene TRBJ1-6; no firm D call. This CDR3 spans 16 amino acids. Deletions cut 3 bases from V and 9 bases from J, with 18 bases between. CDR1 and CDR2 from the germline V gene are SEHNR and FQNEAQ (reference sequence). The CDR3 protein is CASSLGVNPFGSPLHF. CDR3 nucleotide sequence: TGTGCCAGCAGCTTGGGCGTGAATCCTTTTGGTTCACCCCTCCACTTT. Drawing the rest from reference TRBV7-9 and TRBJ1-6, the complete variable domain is DTGVSQNPRHKITKRGQNVTFRCDPISEHNRLYWYRQTLGQGPEFLTYFQNEAQLEKSRLLSDRFSAERPKGSFSTLEIQRTEQGDSAMYLCASSLGVNPFGSPLHFGNGTRLTVT.

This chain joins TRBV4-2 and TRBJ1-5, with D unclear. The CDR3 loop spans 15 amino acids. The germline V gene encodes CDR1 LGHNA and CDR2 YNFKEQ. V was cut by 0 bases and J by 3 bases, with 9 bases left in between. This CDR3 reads CASSQDWASNQPQHF. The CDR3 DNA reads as TGTGCCAGCAGCCAAGATTGGGCCTCCAATCAGCCCCAGCATTTT.

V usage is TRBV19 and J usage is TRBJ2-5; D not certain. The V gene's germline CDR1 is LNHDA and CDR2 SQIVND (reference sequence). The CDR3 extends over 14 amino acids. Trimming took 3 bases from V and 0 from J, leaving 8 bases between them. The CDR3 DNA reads TGTGCCAGTAGTATGGCAGCTCACCAAGAGACCCAGTACTTC. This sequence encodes CASSMAAHQETQYF.

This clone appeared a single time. The CDR3 loop reads CASSPPSGKGTGELFF. The DNA of the CDR3 is TGTGCCAGCAGCCCCCCCAGCGGGAAAGGCACCGGGGAGCTGTTTTTT. The chain employs TRBV7-9 and TRBJ2-2, with 7 bases identical to TRBD2. Losses at the gene ends were 5 bases for V and 4 bases for J; bases not matched to a gene: 10. CDR1 and CDR2 from the germline V gene are SEHNR and FQNEAQ (reference sequence). The length of the CDR3 is 16 residues.

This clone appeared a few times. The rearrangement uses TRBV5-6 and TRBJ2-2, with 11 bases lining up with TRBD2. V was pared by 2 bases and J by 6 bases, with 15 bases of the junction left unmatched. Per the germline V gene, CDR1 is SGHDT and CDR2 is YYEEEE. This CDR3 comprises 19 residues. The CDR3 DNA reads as TGTGCCAGCAGCTTAATAGCGGGAGGGCCATCAGTAGGAGCCGGGGAGCTGTTTTTT. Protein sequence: CASSLIAGGPSVGAGELFF.

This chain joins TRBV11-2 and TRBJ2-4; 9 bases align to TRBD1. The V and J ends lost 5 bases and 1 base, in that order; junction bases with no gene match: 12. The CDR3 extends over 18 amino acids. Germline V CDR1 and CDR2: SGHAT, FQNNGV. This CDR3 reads CASSQLGTGQGAKNIQYF. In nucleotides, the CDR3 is TGTGCCAGCAGCCAACTTGGGACAGGACAGGGGGCCAAAAACATTCAGTACTTC.

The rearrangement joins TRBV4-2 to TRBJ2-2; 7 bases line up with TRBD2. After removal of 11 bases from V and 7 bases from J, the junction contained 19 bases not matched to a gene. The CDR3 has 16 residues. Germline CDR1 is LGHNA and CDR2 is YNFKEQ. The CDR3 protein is CAPRYMLIREVGELFF. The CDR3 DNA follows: TGTGCCCCACGTTACATGTTGATACGGGAGGTCGGGGAGCTGTTTTTT.

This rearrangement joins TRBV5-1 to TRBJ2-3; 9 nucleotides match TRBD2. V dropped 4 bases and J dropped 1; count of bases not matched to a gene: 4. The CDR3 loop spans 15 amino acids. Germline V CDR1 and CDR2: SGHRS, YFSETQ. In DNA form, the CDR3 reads TGCGCCAGCAGCCCAGTAGCGGGAGGCACAGATACGCAGTATTTT. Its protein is CASSPVAGGTDTQYF.

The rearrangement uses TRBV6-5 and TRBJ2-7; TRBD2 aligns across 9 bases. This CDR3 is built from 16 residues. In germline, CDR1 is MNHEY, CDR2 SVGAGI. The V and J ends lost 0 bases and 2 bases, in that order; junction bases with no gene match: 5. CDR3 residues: CASSYSIGGRAYEQYF. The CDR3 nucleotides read TGTGCCAGCAGTTACTCGATTGGCGGGAGGGCCTACGAGCAGTACTTC.

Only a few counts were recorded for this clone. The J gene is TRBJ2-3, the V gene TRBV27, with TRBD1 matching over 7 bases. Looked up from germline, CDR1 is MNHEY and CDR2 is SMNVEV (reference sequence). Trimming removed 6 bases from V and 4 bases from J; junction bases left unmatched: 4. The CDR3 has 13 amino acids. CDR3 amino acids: CASRSQGADTQYF. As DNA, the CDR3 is TGTGCCAGCAGATCGCAGGGGGCAGATACGCAGTATTTT.

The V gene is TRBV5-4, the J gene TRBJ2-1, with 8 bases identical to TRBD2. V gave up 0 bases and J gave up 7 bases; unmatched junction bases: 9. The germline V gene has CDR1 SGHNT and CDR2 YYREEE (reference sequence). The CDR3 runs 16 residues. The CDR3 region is CASSLDGAGVGNEQFF. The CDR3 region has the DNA TGTGCCAGCAGCTTGGACGGAGCGGGAGTAGGAAATGAGCAGTTCTTC.

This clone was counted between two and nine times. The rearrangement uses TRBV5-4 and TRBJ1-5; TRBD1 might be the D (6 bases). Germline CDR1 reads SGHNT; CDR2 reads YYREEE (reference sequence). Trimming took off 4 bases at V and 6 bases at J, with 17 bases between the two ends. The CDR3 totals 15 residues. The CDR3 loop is CASSPDPGAFQPQHF. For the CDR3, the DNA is TGTGCCAGCAGCCCGGATCCAGGGGCGTTTCAGCCCCAGCATTTT.

The CDR3 nucleotides read TGTGCCAGCAGCGTCTACCGGGACAGAACGCCTCCGTGCAATCAGCCCCAGCATTTT. This translates into CASSVYRDRTPPCNQPQHF. V gene TRBV6-4 combines with J gene TRBJ1-5; 7 bases fit TRBD1. V shed 6 bases, J shed 2 bases, and the junction held 19 bases outside the gene matches. The CDR3 totals 19 residues. CDR1 and CDR2 from the germline V gene are MRHNA and SNTAGT.

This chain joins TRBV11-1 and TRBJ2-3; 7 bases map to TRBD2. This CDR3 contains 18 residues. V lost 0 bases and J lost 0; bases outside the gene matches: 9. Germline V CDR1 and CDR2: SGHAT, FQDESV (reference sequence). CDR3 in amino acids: CASSLALIAGASTDTQYF. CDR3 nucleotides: TGTGCCAGCAGCTTAGCGCTAATCGCGGGAGCGAGCACAGATACGCAGTATTTT.